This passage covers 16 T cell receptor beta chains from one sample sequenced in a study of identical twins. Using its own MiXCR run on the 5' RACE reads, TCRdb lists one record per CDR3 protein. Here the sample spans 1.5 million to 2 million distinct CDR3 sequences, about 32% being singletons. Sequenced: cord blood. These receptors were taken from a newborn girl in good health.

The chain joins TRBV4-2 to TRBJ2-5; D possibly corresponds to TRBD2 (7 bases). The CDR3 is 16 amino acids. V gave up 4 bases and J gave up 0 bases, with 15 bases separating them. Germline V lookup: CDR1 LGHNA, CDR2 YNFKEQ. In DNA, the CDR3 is TGTGCCAGCAGCCTGCTTGGGGGGGGGCACCAAGAGACCCAGTACTTC. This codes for CASSLLGGGHQETQYF.

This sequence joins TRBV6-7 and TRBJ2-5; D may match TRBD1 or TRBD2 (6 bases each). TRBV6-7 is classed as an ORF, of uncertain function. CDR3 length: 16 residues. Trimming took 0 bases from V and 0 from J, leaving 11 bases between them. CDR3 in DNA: TGTGCCAGCAGTTACTCGCGACGGGGGCACCAAGAGACCCAGTACTTC. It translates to CASSYSRRGHQETQYF.

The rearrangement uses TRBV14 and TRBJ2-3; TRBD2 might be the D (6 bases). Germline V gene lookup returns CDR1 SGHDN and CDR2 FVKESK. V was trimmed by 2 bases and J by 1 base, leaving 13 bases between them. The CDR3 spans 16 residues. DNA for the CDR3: TGTGCCAGCAGCCAACCGTTGGGGGGAGGCACAGATACGCAGTATTTT. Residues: CASSQPLGGGTDTQYF.

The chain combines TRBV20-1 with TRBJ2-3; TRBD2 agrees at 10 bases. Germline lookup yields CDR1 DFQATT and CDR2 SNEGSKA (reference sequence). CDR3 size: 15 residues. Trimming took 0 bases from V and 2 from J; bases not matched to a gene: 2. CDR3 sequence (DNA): TGCAGTGCTAGAGAACTAGCGGGATACACAGATACGCAGTATTTT. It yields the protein CSARELAGYTDTQYF.

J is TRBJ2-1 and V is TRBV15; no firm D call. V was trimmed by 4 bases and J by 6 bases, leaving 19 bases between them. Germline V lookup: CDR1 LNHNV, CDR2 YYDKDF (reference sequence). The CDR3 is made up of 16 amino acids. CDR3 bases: TGTGCCACCAGCACCGTCCTCAGCTTAGGAGCCAATGAGCAGTTCTTC. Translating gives CATSTVLSLGANEQFF.

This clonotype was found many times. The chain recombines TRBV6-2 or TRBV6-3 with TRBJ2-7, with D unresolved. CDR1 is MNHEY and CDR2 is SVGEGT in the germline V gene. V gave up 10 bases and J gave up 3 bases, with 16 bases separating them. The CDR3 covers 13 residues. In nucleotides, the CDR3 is TGTGCCATCTCATCTCGTTCATACTACGAGCAGTACTTC. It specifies CAISSRSYYEQYF.

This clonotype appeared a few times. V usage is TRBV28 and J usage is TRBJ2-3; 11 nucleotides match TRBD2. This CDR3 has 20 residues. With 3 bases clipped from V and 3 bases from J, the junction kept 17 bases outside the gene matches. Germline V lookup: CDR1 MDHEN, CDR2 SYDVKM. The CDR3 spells CASSFRSLAGGGPLTDTQYF. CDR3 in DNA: TGTGCCAGCAGTTTTCGGTCCCTAGCGGGAGGTGGCCCCTTGACAGATACGCAGTATTTT.

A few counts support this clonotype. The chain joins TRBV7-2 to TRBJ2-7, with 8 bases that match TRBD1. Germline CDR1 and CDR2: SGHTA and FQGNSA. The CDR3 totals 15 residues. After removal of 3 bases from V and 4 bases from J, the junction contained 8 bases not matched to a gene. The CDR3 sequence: CASSLQDRGGYEQYF. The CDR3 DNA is TGTGCCAGCAGCTTGCAAGACAGGGGAGGATACGAGCAGTACTTC.

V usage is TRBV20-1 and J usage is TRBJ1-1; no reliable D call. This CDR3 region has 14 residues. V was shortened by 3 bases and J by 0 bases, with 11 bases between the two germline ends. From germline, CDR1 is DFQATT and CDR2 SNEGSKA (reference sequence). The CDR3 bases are TGCAGTGCTAGCTTCCAGGACTTGAACACTGAAGCTTTCTTT. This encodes CSASFQDLNTEAFF.

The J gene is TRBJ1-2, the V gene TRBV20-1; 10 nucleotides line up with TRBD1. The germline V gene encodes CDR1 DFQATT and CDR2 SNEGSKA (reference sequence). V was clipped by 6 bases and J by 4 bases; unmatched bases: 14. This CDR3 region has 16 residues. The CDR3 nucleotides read TGCAGTGCCGCGACAGGGGGCGGCATTTTGGGCTATGGCTACACCTTC. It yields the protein CSAATGGGILGYGYTF.

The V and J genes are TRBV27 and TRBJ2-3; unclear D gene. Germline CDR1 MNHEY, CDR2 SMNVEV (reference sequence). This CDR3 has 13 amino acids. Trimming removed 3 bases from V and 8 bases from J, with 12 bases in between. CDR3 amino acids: CASSFRLLRTQYF. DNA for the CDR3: TGTGCCAGCAGTTTCAGGCTCCTCCGTACGCAGTATTTT.

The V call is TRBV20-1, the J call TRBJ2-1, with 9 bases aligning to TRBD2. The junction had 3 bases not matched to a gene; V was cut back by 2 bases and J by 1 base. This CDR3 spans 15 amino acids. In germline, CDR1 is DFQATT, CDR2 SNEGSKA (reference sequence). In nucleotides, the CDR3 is TGCAGTGCTAGACGGCGGGAGGGGTCCTACAATGAGCAGTTCTTC. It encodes CSARRREGSYNEQFF.

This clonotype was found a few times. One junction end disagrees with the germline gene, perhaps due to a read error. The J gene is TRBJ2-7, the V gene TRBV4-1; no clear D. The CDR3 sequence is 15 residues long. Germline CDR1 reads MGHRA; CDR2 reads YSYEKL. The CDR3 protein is CATSQDFGRPYEQYF. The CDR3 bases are TGCGCCACCAGCCAAGATTTTGGCAGACCCTACGAGCAGTACTTC.

In DNA form, the CDR3 reads TGTGCCATCAGTCCGCCCGGGGGGGGGACTGAAGCTTTCTTT. This sequence encodes CAISPPGGGTEAFF. The chain has TRBV10-3 and TRBJ1-1, with D tentatively TRBD1 (5 bases). V lost 5 bases, J lost 5 bases, and 15 bases lay in between. CDR1 is ENHRY, CDR2 SYGVKD, per germline. The CDR3 is made up of 14 amino acids.

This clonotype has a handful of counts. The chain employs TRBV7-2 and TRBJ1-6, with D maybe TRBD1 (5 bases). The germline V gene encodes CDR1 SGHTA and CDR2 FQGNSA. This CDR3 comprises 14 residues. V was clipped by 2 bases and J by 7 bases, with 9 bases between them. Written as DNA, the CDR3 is TGTGCCAGCAGCTTATTCGGGGGAAATTCACCCCTCCACTTT. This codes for CASSLFGGNSPLHF. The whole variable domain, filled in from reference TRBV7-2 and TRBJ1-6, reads GAGVSQSPSNKVTEKGKDVELRCDPISGHTALYWYRQSLGQGLEFLIYFQGNSAPDKSGLPSDRFSAERTGGSVSTLTIQRTQQEDSAVYLCASSLFGGNSPLHFGNGTRLTVT.

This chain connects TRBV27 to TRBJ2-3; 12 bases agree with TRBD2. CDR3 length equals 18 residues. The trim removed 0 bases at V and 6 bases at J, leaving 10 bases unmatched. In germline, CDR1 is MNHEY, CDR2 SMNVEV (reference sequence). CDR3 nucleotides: TGTGCCAGCAGTTTATCTCCCCCTAGCGGGAGGGGGACGGATACGCAGTATTTT. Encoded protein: CASSLSPPSGRGTDTQYF.